These 9 T cell receptor beta chains originate from one sample sequenced in a study of Ad26.COV2.S vaccination and SARS-CoV-2 variants. Treatment here: around 19 received Ad26.COV2.S at low or high dose, single or two shots; 5 received placebo; per-sample allocation not given. Each sample was drawn 63 days after the first injection (of vaccine or placebo). TCRdb's copy holds only in-frame clones and misses some; the assay was immunoSEQ multiplex PCR. The sample contains hundreds of thousands of clones, 80% to 90% of which appear only once. Sequencing was performed on peripheral blood, taken in a trial of Ad26.COV2.S vaccine versus placebo. The source of these receptors is a person aged 18-65 years who received the Ad26.COV2.S COVID-19 vaccine or a placebo.

The V gene is TRBV4-2, the J gene TRBJ1-3, with D hard to call. There are 16 residues in the CDR3. CDR1 LGHNA and CDR2 YNFKEQ come from the germline V gene. V was clipped by 1 base and J by 0 bases, with 10 bases between them. The CDR3 reads CASSQVPDNSGNTIYF. The CDR3 DNA follows: TGTGCCAGCAGCCAAGTACCCGACAACTCTGGAAACACCATATATTTT.

The V and J genes are TRBV7-9 and TRBJ2-7; 10 positions match TRBD1. Trimming took 7 bases from V and 2 from J; bases not matched to a gene: 5. Per the germline V gene, CDR1 is SEHNR and CDR2 is FQNEAQ (reference sequence). CDR3 length: 14 amino acids. The CDR3 nucleotides read TGTGCCAGCACCTCGGGGACAGGGGCCTACGAGCAGTACTTC. Translation gives CASTSGTGAYEQYF.

The chain has TRBV9 and TRBJ1-2; 7 positions match TRBD1. Germline V gives CDR1 SGDLS, CDR2 YYNGEE. Germline trimming cut 4 bases from V and 7 bases from J; bases unmatched to any gene: 7. CDR3 size: 13 residues. CDR3 sequence: CASSRGGAGGYTF. CDR3 in DNA: TGTGCCAGCAGCCGAGGGGGCGCAGGTGGCTACACCTTC.

For this clone: Other DNA sequences in this specimen translate into the identical CDR3. CDR3 residues: CASSLGGTGELFF. The CDR3 nucleotides read TGCGCCAGCAGTCTGGGGGGCACCGGGGAGCTGTTTTTT. The chain uses TRBV5-1 and TRBJ2-2; the D gene is possibly TRBD2 (6 bases). Germline lookup yields CDR1 SGHRS and CDR2 YFSETQ. The CDR3 extends over 13 amino acids. V was trimmed by 5 bases and J by 4 bases, leaving 9 bases between them.

The chain couples TRBV21-1 to TRBJ2-3; the table names TRBD2, a call not compared with the DNA. TRBV21-1 has pseudogene status. The CDR3 contains 18 residues. The CDR3 DNA is TGTGCCAGCAGCAAAGAAAGCGGGACCCATTTTAGCACAGATACGCAGTATTTT. As protein: CASSKESGTHFSTDTQYF.

This chain uses TRBV15 with TRBJ2-3; 7 bases align to TRBD2. The CDR3 has 13 residues. The ends lost 9 bases at V and 0 bases at J; junction bases unmatched: 3. CDR1 LNHNV and CDR2 YYDKDF come from the germline V gene (reference sequence). The CDR3 loop is CATRGESTDTQYF. CDR3 in DNA: TGTGCCACTCGGGGGGAGAGCACAGATACGCAGTATTTT.

V usage is TRBV15 and J usage is TRBJ2-3, with D possibly called TRBD1 or TRBD2 (5 bases each). Trimming stripped 0 bases from V and 2 bases from J, with 15 bases between. The germline V gene encodes CDR1 LNHNV and CDR2 YYDKDF (reference sequence). The CDR3 has 17 residues. The CDR3 protein is CATSRDKGTVFTDTQYF. As DNA, the CDR3 is TGTGCCACCAGCAGAGATAAGGGGACGGTCTTCACAGATACGCAGTATTTT.

This clone was observed once. V is TRBV11-3 and J is TRBJ1-3; 7 nucleotides align to TRBD1. The germline V gene has CDR1 SGHNT and CDR2 YENEEA. V shed 4 bases and J 3 bases; nucleotides not matched to a gene: 6. This CDR3 is 15 amino acids long. The CDR3 DNA reads as TGTGCCAGCAGCTCGTGGACAGGAGATGGAAACACCATATATTTT. It yields the protein CASSSWTGDGNTIYF. The full variable domain, in which reference TRBV11-3 and TRBJ1-3 provide the parts outside the CDR3, is EAGVVQSPRYKIIEKKQPVAFWCNPISGHNTLYWYLQNLGQGPELLIRYENEEAVDDSQLPKDRFSAERLKGVDSTLKIQPAELGDSAVYLCASSSWTGDGNTIYFGEGSWLTVV.

The genes are TRBV9 and TRBJ2-7; D might be TRBD1 (6 bases). The CDR3 is 11 residues long. Germline-derived CDR1 and CDR2 are SGDLS and YYNGEE. Trimming removed 7 bases from V and 4 bases from J, with 9 bases in between. The CDR3 region is CASGRGYEQYF. For the CDR3, the DNA is TGTGCCAGCGGCAGGGGTTACGAGCAGTACTTC.